The present TCR beta chain was sequenced within a study of pediatric ulcerative colitis. Study background: Disease was pancolitis in about 7 and left-sided in two, histology-confirmed.

Notes on the study in general: Acute severe colitis showed lower rectal diversity from clonal expansions. Compared with controls, ulcerative colitis showed greater blood-rectum clone sharing.

TCRdb's table, derived via immunoSEQ multiplex PCR, lists solely in-frame clones and lacks some. The table shows approximately 32,000 clones, with roughly four fifths occurring only once. V was clipped by 2 bases and J by 2 bases, with 19 bases between them. The CDR3 extends over 18 amino acids. Germline V gives CDR1 MGHRA, CDR2 YSYEKL. This clone was detected only a few times. What it recognizes is unknown. The sample taken for sequencing was blood. The origin of this receptor is a boy aged 5-17 years with severe ulcerative colitis. The V gene is TRBV4-1, the J gene TRBJ1-5; D not resolved. The DNA of the CDR3 is TGCGCCAGCAGCCAAACCCGGAGGTCTGGGGAAGGCAATCAGCCCCAGCATTTT. It translates to CASSQTRRSGEGNQPQHF.